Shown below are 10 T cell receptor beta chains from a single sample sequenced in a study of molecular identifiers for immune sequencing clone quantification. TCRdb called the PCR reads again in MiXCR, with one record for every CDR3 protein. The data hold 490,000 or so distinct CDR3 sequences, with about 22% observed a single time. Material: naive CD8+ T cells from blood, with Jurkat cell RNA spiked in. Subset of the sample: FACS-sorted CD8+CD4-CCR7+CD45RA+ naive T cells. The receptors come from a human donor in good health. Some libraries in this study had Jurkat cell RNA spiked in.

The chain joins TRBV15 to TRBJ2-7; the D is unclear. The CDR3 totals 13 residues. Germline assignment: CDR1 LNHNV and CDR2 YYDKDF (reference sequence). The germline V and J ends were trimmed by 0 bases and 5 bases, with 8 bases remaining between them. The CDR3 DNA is TGTGCCACCAGCAGAGATGGGGAAGACGAGCAGTACTTC. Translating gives CATSRDGEDEQYF.

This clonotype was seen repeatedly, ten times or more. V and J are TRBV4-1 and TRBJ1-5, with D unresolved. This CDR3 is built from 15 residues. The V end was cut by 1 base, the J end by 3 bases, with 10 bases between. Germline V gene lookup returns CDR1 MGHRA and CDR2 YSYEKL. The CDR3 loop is CASSQAAMPNQPQHF. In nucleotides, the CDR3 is TGCGCCAGCAGCCAAGCCGCAATGCCCAATCAGCCCCAGCATTTT.

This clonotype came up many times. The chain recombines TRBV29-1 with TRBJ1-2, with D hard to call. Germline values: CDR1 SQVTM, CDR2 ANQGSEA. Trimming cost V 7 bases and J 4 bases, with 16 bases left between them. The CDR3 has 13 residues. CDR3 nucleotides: TGCAGCGCTTCCGATGGACCTGGCTATGGCTACACCTTC. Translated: CSASDGPGYGYTF.

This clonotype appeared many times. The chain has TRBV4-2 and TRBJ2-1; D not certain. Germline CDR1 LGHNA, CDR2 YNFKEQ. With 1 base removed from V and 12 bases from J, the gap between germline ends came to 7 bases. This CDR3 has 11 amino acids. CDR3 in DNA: TGTGCCAGCAGCCAAGGACCGGGGCAGTTCTTC. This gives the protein CASSQGPGQFF.

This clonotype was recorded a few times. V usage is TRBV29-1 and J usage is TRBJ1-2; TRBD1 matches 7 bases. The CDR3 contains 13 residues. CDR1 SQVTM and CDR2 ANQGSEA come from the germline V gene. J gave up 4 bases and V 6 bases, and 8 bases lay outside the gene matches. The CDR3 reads CSVQTGFSYGYTF. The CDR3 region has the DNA TGCAGCGTCCAGACAGGGTTCAGCTATGGCTACACCTTC.

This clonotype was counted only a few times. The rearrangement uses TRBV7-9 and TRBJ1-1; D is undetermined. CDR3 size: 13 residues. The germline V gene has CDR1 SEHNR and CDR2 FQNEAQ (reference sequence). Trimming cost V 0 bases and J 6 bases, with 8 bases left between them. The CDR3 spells CASSLALNSEAFF. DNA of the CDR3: TGTGCCAGCAGCTTAGCCCTAAATTCTGAAGCTTTCTTT.

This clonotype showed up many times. The CDR3 nucleotides are TGTGCCAGCAGCTTCGGTGTAATAAACACAGATACGCAGTATTTT. Residues: CASSFGVINTDTQYF. The chain links TRBV7-9 to TRBJ2-3; D gene ambiguous. Trimming pared 3 bases from V and 2 bases from J, leaving 12 bases between. CDR3 size: 15 residues. Germline loops: CDR1 SEHNR, CDR2 FQNEAQ (reference sequence).

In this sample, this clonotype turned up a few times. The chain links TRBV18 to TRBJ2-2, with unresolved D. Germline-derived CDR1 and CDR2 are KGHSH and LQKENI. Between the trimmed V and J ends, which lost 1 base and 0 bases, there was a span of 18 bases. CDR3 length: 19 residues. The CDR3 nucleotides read TGTGCCAGCTCACCACAAGAAGTCGAAGCGTTTACGAACACCGGGGAGCTGTTTTTT. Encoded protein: CASSPQEVEAFTNTGELFF.

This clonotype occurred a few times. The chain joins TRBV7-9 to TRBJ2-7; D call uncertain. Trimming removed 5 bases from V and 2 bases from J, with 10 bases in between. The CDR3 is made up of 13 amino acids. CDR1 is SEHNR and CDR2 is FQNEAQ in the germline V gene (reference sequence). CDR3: CASSPDAAYEQYF. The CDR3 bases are TGTGCCAGCAGCCCAGACGCAGCCTACGAGCAGTACTTC. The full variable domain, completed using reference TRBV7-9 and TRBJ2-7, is DTGVSQNPRHKITKRGQNVTFRCDPISEHNRLYWYRQTLGQGPEFLTYFQNEAQLEKSRLLSDRFSAERPKGSFSTLEIQRTEQGDSAMYLCASSPDAAYEQYFGPGTRLTVT.

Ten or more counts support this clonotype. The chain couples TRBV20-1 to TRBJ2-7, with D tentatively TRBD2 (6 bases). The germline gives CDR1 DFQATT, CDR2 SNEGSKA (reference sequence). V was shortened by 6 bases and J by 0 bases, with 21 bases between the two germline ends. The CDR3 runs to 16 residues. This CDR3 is CSAPGVEVRNSYEQYF. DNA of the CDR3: TGCAGTGCCCCGGGAGTCGAGGTGCGGAACTCCTACGAGCAGTACTTC.